A single T cell receptor beta chain is shown here with its context. This record comes from a study of human T cells and chemical hapten exposure. Sample time point: patch test 1, 2 weeks after DPC sensitization. The treatment here: therapeutic diphenylcyclopropenone sensitization with weekly scalp DPC. V was cut by 0 bases and J by 1 base, with 7 bases left in between. There are 15 residues in the CDR3. CDR1 and CDR2 (germline): SGDLS, YYNGEE. TCRdb redid the calling of the RACE reads with MiXCR, one entry per CDR3 protein. Found here are under 450,000 distinct CDR3 sequences, 4.8% of them singletons; the top ten hold approximately 2.5%.

The material was whole blood, obtained in connection with sensitization to the hapten diphenylcyclopropenone (DPC). This receptor was identified in a woman aged 50 to 60 with alopecia areata. Some clones in this sample may be carry-over from other donors' samples. This chain uses TRBV9 with TRBJ2-2; no firm D call. CDR3 sequence (DNA): TGTGCCAGCAGCGTAGGGACGGTGAACACCGGGGAGCTGTTTTTT. As protein: CASSVGTVNTGELFF.